These T cell receptor beta chains were read from a single sample in a study of response to subunit inactivated influenza vaccine. TCRdb reanalysed the RT-PCR reads using MiXCR and keeps one entry per CDR3 protein. The table has about 610,000 distinct CDR3 sequences, about 14% seen once. The source material was PBMCs from blood, sampled 11 to 12 days after vaccination. The receptors originated from a man aged 45 to 65 who received an inactivated influenza vaccine. Each CDR3 is given with its conserved first and last residue. Each record gives: clone size, J gene, D gene, CDR3 length, V gene, CDR3 DNA, CDR3 protein. D genes are given only for firm matches. Expanded clones get a size class; other rows say once, few or many, or leave the size out.

size: few
J: TRBJ1-3
D: NA
length: 16
V: TRBV5-1
DNA: TGCGCCAGCAGCCTGTGGGCCCCCTACTCTGGAAACACCATATATTTT
CDR3: CASSLWAPYSGNTIYF

size: few
J: TRBJ1-2
D: NA
length: 14
V: TRBV20-1
DNA: TGCAGTGCTAGAGTGGGGGGCAGTTTAAATGGCTACACCTTC
CDR3: CSARVGGSLNGYTF

size: few
J: TRBJ2-1
D: TRBD1
length: 14
V: TRBV7-9
DNA: TGTGCCAGCAGCTCCCTCCCGGACAGGGGCGCGCAGTTCTTC
CDR3: CASSSLPDRGAQFF

size: NA
J: TRBJ2-1
D: NA
length: 16
V: TRBV6-1
DNA: TGTGCCAGCAGCCCGACTAGAGTACGGGGTGGGAATGAGCAGTTCTTC
CDR3: CASSPTRVRGGNEQFF

size: NA
J: TRBJ1-5
D: NA
length: 15
V: TRBV6-6
DNA: TGTGCCAGCAGTTACTCGACGAATTTAGAGCAGCCCCAGCATTTT
CDR3: CASSYSTNLEQPQHF

size: NA
J: TRBJ2-3
D: TRBD2
length: 16
V: TRBV11-2
DNA: TGTGCCAGCAGCCTACAGAGCGGGAGAGCTACAGATACGCAGTATTTT
CDR3: CASSLQSGRATDTQYF

size: NA
J: TRBJ2-3
D: NA
length: 15
V: TRBV20-1
DNA: TGCAGTGCGGAAACGACAGAGAGCTTCACAGATACGCAGTATTTT
CDR3: CSAETTESFTDTQYF

size: few
J: TRBJ1-1
D: NA
length: 14
V: TRBV4-1
DNA: TGCGCCAGCAGCCACACAGGGTGGAACACTGAAGCTTTCTTT
CDR3: CASSHTGWNTEAFF

size: few
J: TRBJ1-1
D: NA
length: 13
V: TRBV29-1
DNA: TGCAGCGTTGAATTAAGGGAGAACACTGAAGCTTTCTTT
CDR3: CSVELRENTEAFF

size: few
J: TRBJ1-4
D: NA
length: 14
V: TRBV5-1
DNA: TGCGCCAGCAGCTTGCGGAGCAGGGCAGAAAAACTGTTTTTT
CDR3: CASSLRSRAEKLFF

size: few
J: TRBJ2-1
D: TRBD2
length: 15
V: TRBV28
DNA: TGTGCCAGTTGCCCCACTAGCGGGAGTTGGAATGAGCAGTTCTTC
CDR3: CASCPTSGSWNEQFF

size: NA
J: TRBJ2-1
D: NA
length: 15
V: TRBV29-1
DNA: TGCAGCGTTGAGGGACTGCCTAGCTCCTACAATGAGCAGTTCTTC
CDR3: CSVEGLPSSYNEQFF

size: NA
J: TRBJ1-6
D: NA
length: 14
V: TRBV20-1
DNA: TGCAGTGCTAGACCCGGGGGACCAAATTCACCCCTCCACTTT
CDR3: CSARPGGPNSPLHF

size: many
J: TRBJ2-7
D: NA
length: 13
V: TRBV10-3
DNA: TGTGCCATCAGTGATCGGGTCTCCTACGAGCAGTACTTC
CDR3: CAISDRVSYEQYF

size: few
J: TRBJ2-1
D: TRBD1
length: 13
V: TRBV5-6
DNA: TGTGCCAGCAGCTTGGACAGGGGGCGCCGGCAGTTCTTC
CDR3: CASSLDRGRRQFF

size: few
J: TRBJ2-5
D: TRBD2
length: 13
V: TRBV10-3
DNA: TGTGCCACCCAGCGGGAGCGGCAAGAGACCCAGTACTTC
CDR3: CATQRERQETQYF